The rows below give T cell receptor beta chains drawn from one sample of a study of T cell clones after liver transplantation. The table came from immunoSEQ multiplex PCR; TCRdb's copy has only in-frame clones and leaves some out. The sample includes around 100,000 clones, 84% of them seen just once. Sequenced material: CD4+ T cells from blood, taken approximately 45 months after liver transplant. Source of these receptors: a human patient who received a liver transplant. The graft donor may be the source of some T cells. Each CDR3 is given without its conserved first and last residue. Rows may omit the clone size; those that give it use once, few, many or a size class.

v_gene	len	abundance	j_gene	CDR3aa
TRBV6-5	13	NA	TRBJ2-7	ASSPGTPGSYEQY
TRBV18	12	NA	TRBJ1-1	ASSRDRGFSEAF
TRBV5-1	10	NA	TRBJ2-1	ASSLAAHEQF
TRBV5-4	16	NA	TRBJ1-5	ASSFDLPSGEGNQPQH
TRBV2	14	NA	TRBJ2-6	ASSTDRVSGANVLT
TRBV6-5	11	NA	TRBJ2-5	ASSRQPRETQY
TRBV6-1	12	NA	TRBJ2-2	ASRGDGNTGELF
TRBV7-3	12	NA	TRBJ1-1	ASSQKGWDTEAF
TRBV9	13	NA	TRBJ2-1	ASSVGLAAPNEQF
TRBV6-4	13	NA	TRBJ1-5	ASSGDRDRNQPQH
TRBV5-6	13	NA	TRBJ2-7	ASSLAPTGPYEQY
TRBV5-1	16	NA	TRBJ1-4	ASSLRDRGSGTNEKLF
TRBV2	12	NA	TRBJ2-7	ASSAPASSYEQY
TRBV9	13	NA	TRBJ2-7	ASSVGPSWSVEQY
TRBV20-1	9	NA	TRBJ2-7	SGRGIYEQY
TRBV4-2	13	NA	TRBJ2-1	ASSQDLLTNNEQF
TRBV7-3	13	NA	TRBJ1-2	ASSPMGTANYGYT
TRBV6-4	13	NA	TRBJ2-7	ASSDLGLALYEQY
TRBV7-8	14	NA	TRBJ1-2	ASSLLVIEPNYGYT
TRBV28	14	NA	TRBJ1-6	ASSPTGRSYNSPLH
TRBV5-1	15	few	TRBJ1-5	ASSLGTGGANNQPQH
TRBV9	16	NA	TRBJ2-6	ASSASTGGIGGANVLT
TRBV11-3	12	NA	TRBJ2-1	ASSLLPGANEQF
TRBV10-1	13	NA	TRBJ1-4	ASSGTTEMGKKLF
TRBV11-3	11	NA	TRBJ2-2	ASSPRETGELF
TRBV18	13	NA	TRBJ2-4	ASSPISGGSNIQY
TRBV18	12	NA	TRBJ1-1	ASSPGRAVTEAF
TRBV6-5	13	NA	TRBJ1-1	ASLPRGSMNTEAF
TRBV30	12	NA	TRBJ1-2	AWTRQGVTYGYT
TRBV30	14	once	TRBJ2-5	AWVPKTSGNQETQY
TRBV6-1	12	once	TRBJ2-3	ASSLQGVTDTQY
TRBV2	12	once	TRBJ2-7	ASSERQGAYEQY
TRBV7-2	12	NA	TRBJ2-7	ASSLGDRGYEQY
TRBV4-1	13	NA	TRBJ1-5	ASSPDRTFNQPQH
TRBV19	13	NA	TRBJ1-2	ASSPQGQLNYGYT
TRBV7-2	11	NA	TRBJ2-1	ASSPGAEGEQF
TRBV18	12	once	TRBJ2-7	ASSPGQGSYEQY
TRBV7-2	13	once	TRBJ2-5	ASSTSTGVQETQY
TRBV7-9	13	NA	TRBJ2-7	ASSSTGTQAYQQY
TRBV18	12	few	TRBJ2-6	ASSSGSGANVLT
TRBV28	12	NA	TRBJ2-3	ASRIPRATDTQY
TRBV15	11	NA	TRBJ2-7	ATSREGGAEQY
TRBV6-5	12	NA	TRBJ2-1	ASSYVRDYNEQF
TRBV19	14	few	TRBJ2-2	ASSIMTSSLSGELF
TRBV18	12	NA	TRBJ2-7	ASSPTGTSYEQY
TRBV7-8	10	NA	TRBJ2-1	ASSPRGYEQF
TRBV18	16	once	TRBJ2-3	ASSPQEGLAGETDTQY
TRBV4-1	14	NA	TRBJ2-7	ASSQDRVGGPREQY
TRBV4-1	12	NA	TRBJ2-5	ASSQDPPWGTQY
TRBV30	10	NA	TRBJ2-1	AIWTGIDEQF
TRBV10-1	11	NA	TRBJ1-5	ASSESQNQPQH
TRBV7-2	13	NA	TRBJ1-3	ASSLQGAPGNTIY
TRBV6-5	13	once	TRBJ1-5	ASSKQGSRNQPQH
TRBV19	12	NA	TRBJ2-1	ASSRDSLYNEQF
TRBV5-1	12	NA	TRBJ2-7	ASSLTITSYEQY
TRBV7-2	12	once	TRBJ1-3	ASSLAAGGNTIY